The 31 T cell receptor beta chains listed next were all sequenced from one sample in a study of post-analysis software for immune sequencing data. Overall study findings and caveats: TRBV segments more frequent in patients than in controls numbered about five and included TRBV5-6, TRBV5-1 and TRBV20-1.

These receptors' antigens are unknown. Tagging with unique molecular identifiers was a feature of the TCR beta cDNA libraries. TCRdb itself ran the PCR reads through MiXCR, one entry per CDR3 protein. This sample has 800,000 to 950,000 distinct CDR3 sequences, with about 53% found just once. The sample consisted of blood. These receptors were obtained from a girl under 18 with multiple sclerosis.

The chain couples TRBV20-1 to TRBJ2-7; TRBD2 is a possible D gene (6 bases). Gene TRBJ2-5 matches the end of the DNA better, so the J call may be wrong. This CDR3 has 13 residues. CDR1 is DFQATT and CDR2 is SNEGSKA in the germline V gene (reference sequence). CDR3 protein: CSASPGRAETQYF. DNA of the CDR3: TGCAGTGCTAGTCCCGGGAGAGCTGAGACCCAGTACTTC.

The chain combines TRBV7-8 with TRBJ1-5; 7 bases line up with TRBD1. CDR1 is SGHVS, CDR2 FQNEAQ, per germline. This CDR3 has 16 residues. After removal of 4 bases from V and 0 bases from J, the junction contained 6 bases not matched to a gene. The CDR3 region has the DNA TGTGCCAGCAGCTCACAGGGGAGGAATAGCAATCAGCCCCAGCATTTT. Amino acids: CASSSQGRNSNQPQHF. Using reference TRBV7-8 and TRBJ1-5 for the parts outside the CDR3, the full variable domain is GAGVSQSPRYKVAKRGQDVALRCDPISGHVSLFWYQQALGQGPEFLTYFQNEAQLDKSGLPSDRFFAERPEGSVSTLKIQRTQQEDSAVYLCASSSQGRNSNQPQHFGDGTRLSIL.

The CDR3 protein is CASSPLYSPLHF. The CDR3 DNA follows: TGTGCCAGCAGTCCTCTATATTCACCCCTCCACTTT. V is TRBV2 and J is TRBJ1-6; D call uncertain. Trimming took off 5 bases at V and 8 bases at J, with 7 bases between the two ends. Germline values: CDR1 SNHLY, CDR2 FYNNEI. CDR3 length: 12 residues. The full variable domain, completed using reference TRBV2 and TRBJ1-6, is EPEVTQTPSHQVTQMGQEVILRCVPISNHLYFYWYRQILGQKVEFLVSFYNNEISEKSEIFDDQFSVERPDGSNFTLKIRSTKLEDSAMYFCASSPLYSPLHFGNGTRLTVT.

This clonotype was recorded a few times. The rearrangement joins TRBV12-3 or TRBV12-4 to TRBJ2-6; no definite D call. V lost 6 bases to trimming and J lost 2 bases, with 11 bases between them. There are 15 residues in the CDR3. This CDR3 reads CASSPQAAGANVLTF. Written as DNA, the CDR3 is TGTGCCAGCAGCCCCCAGGCAGCTGGGGCCAACGTCCTGACTTTC.

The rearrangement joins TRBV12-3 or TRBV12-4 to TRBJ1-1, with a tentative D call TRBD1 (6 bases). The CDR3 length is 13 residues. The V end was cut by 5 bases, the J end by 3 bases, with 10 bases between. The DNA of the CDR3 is TGTGCCAGCAGTCATGGACAGTACACTGAAGCTTTCTTT. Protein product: CASSHGQYTEAFF.

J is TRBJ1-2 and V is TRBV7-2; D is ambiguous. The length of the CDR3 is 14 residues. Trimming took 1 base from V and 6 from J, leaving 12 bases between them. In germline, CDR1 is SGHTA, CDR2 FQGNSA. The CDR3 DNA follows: TGTGCCAGCAGCTTAGATTCCGGGTACAATGGCTACACCTTC. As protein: CASSLDSGYNGYTF.

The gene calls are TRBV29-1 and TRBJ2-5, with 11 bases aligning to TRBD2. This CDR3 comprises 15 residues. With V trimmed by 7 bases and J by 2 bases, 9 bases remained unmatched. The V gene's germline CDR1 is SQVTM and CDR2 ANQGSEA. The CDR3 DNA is TGCAGCGCTTATCCGGGACTAGCGGCTCAAGAGACCCAGTACTTC. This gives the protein CSAYPGLAAQETQYF.

Written as DNA, the CDR3 is TGCAGCGCCGCGCCGACTAGAGGGGTTGGGGTTACGCAGTATTTT. Translating gives CSAAPTRGVGVTQYF. The chain uses TRBV29-1 and TRBJ2-3; D is possibly TRBD2 (6 bases). V was clipped by 7 bases and J by 8 bases, with 25 bases between them. The CDR3 consists of 15 residues. Germline-derived CDR1 and CDR2 are SQVTM and ANQGSEA.

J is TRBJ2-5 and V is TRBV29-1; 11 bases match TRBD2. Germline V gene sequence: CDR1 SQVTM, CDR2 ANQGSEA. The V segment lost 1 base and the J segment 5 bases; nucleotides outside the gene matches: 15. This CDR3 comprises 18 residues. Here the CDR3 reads CSVEVGGRLAGSGETQYF. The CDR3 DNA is TGCAGCGTTGAAGTCGGGGGGCGACTAGCGGGATCTGGGGAGACCCAGTACTTC.

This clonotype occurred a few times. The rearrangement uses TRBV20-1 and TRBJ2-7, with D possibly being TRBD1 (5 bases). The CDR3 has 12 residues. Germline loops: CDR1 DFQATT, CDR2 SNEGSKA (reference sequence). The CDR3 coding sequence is TGCAGCGCCCGAAGGGGTTCCTACGAGCAGTACTTC. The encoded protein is CSARRGSYEQYF.

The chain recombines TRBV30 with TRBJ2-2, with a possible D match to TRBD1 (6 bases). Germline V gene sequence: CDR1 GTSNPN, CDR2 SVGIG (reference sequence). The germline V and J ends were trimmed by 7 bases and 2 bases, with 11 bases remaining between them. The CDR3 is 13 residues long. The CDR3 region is CAYPRGNTGELFF. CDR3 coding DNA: TGTGCCTACCCCAGGGGTAACACCGGGGAGCTGTTTTTT.

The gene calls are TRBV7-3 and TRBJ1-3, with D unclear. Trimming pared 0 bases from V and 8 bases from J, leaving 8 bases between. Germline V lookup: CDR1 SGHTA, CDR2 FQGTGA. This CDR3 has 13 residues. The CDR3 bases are TGTGCCAGCAGCTTAACGAATCAGGACACCATATATTTT. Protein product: CASSLTNQDTIYF.

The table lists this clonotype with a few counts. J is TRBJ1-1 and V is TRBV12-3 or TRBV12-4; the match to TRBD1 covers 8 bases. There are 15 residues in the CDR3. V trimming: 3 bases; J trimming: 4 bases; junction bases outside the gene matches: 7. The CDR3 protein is CASSLSDRGGTEAFF. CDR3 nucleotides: TGTGCCAGCAGTTTGAGTGACAGGGGAGGCACTGAAGCTTTCTTT.

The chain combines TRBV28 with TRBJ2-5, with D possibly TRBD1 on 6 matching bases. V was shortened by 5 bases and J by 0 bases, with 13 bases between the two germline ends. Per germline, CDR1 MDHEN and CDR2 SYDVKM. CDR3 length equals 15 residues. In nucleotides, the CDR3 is TGTGCCAGCAGTGCCCCCGGGACAAACCAAGAGACCCAGTACTTC. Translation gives CASSAPGTNQETQYF.

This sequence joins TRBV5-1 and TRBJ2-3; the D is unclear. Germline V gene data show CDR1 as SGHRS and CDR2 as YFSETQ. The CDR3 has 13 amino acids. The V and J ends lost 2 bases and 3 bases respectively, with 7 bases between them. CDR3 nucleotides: TGCGCCAGCAGCTTCCCAAATACAGATACGCAGTATTTT. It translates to CASSFPNTDTQYF.

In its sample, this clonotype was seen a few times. The CDR3 here is CATSENRQGTQYF. The CDR3 DNA is TGTGCCACCAGTGAGAACCGACAGGGTACGCAGTATTTT. The chain recombines TRBV24-1 with TRBJ2-3; 7 bases fit TRBD1. Germline V gene sequence: CDR1 KGHDR, CDR2 SFDVKD. The CDR3 is 13 amino acids. After removal of 4 bases from V and 8 bases from J, the junction contained 5 bases not matched to a gene.

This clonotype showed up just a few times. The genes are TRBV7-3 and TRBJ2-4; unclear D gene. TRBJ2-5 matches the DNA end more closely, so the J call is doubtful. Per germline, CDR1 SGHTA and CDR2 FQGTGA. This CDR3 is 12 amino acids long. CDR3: CASSLGSGTQYF. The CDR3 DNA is TGTGCCAGCAGCTTGGGCTCCGGGACCCAGTACTTC.

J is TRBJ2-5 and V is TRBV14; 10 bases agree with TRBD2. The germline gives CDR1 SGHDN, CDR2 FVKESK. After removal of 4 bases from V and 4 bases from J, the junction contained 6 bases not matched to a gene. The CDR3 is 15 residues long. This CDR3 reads CASSLPAGGPETQYF. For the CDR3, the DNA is TGTGCCAGCAGCCTTCCAGCGGGAGGGCCAGAGACCCAGTACTTC. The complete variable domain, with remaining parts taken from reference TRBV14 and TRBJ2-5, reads EAGVTQFPSHSVIEKGQTVTLRCDPISGHDNLYWYRRVMGKEIKFLLHFVKESKQDESGMPNNRFLAERTGGTYSTLKVQPAELEDSGVYFCASSLPAGGPETQYFGPGTRLLVL.

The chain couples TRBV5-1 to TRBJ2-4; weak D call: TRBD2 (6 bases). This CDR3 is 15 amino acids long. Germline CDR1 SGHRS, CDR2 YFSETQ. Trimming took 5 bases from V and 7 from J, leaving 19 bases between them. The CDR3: CASSTGEGPKNIQYF. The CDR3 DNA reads TGCGCCAGCAGTACGGGGGAAGGGCCTAAGAACATTCAGTACTTC.

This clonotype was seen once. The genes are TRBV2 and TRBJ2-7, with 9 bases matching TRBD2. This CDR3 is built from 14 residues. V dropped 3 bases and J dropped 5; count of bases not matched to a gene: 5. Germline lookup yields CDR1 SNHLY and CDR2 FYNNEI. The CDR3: CASSEGLAGNEQYF. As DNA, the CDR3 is TGTGCCAGCAGTGAGGGGCTAGCGGGAAACGAGCAGTACTTC.

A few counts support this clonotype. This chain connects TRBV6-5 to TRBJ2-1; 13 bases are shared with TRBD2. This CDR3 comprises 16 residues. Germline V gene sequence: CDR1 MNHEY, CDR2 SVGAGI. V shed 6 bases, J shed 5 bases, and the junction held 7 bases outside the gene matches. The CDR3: CASSLTSGGAHNEQFF. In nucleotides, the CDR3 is TGTGCCAGCAGCTTAACTAGCGGGGGGGCGCACAATGAGCAGTTCTTC.

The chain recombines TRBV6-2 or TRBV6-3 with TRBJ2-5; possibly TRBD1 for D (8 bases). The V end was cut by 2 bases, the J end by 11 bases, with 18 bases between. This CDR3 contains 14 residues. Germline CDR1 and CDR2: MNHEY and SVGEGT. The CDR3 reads CASSYGQGGSEQYF. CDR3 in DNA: TGTGCCAGCAGTTACGGACAGGGCGGGAGTGAGCAGTACTTC.

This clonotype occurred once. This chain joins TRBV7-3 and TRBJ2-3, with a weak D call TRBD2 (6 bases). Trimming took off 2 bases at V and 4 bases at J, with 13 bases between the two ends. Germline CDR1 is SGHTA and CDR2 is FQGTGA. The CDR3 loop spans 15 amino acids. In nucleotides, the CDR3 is TGTGCCAGCAGCTTACCGTTGACTAGATCAGATACGCAGTATTTT. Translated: CASSLPLTRSDTQYF.

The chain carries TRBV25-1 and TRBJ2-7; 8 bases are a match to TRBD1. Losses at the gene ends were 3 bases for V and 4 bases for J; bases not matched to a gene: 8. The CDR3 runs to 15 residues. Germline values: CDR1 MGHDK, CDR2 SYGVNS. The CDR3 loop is CASSDQTGVGYEQYF. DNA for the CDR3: TGTGCCAGCAGTGACCAGACAGGGGTTGGGTACGAGCAGTACTTC.

The CDR3, as DNA: TGTGCCAGCAGCCAGGACAGGGGTGCCCAGCCCCAGCATTTT. This sequence encodes CASSQDRGAQPQHF. The rearrangement joins TRBV7-8 to TRBJ1-5, with TRBD1 identical over 9 bases. V was pared by 5 bases and J by 7 bases, with 6 bases of the junction left unmatched. The germline CDR1 and CDR2 sequences are SGHVS and FQNEAQ. This CDR3 has 14 amino acids.

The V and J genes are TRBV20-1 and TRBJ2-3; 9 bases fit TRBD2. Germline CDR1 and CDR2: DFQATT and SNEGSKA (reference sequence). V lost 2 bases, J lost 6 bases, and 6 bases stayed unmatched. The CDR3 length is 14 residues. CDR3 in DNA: TGCAGTGCTAGACGAGCGGGGGGCGAGGATACGCAGTATTTT. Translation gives CSARRAGGEDTQYF.

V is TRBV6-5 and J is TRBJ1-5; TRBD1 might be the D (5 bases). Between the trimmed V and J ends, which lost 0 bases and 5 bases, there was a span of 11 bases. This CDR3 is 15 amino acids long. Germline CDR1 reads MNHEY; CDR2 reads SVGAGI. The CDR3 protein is CASSYSSRADQPQHF. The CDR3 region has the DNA TGTGCCAGCAGTTACTCATCCAGGGCCGATCAGCCCCAGCATTTT.

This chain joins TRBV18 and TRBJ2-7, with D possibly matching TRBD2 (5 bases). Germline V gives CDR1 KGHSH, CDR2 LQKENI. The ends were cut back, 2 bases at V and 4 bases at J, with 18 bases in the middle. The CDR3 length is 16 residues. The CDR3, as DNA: TGTGCCAGCTCACCATACAAGTTCTCGGAGGTGTACGAGCAGTACTTC. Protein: CASSPYKFSEVYEQYF.

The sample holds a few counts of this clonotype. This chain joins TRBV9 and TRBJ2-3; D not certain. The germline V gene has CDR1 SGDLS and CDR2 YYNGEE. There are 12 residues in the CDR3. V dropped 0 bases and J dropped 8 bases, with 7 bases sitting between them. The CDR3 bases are TGTGCCAGCAGCGTAGGATCGGGTACGCAGTATTTT. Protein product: CASSVGSGTQYF.

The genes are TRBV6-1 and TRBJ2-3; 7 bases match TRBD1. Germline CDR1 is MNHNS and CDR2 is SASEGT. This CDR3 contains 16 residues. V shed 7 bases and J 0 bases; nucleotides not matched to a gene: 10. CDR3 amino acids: CASIEWVDRSTDTQYF. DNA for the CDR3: TGTGCCAGCATAGAGTGGGTGGACAGGAGCACAGATACGCAGTATTTT.

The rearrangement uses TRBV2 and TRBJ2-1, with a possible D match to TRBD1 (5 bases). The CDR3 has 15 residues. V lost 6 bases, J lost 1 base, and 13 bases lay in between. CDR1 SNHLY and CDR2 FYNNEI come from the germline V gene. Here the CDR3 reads CASRATGDSYNEQFF. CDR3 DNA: TGTGCCAGCAGGGCTACAGGAGATTCCTACAATGAGCAGTTCTTC.